One sample yielded the 9 T cell receptor beta chains listed below, sequenced in a study of response to subunit inactivated influenza vaccine. TCRdb fed the RT-PCR reads into MiXCR, producing one record per CDR3 protein. This sample has around 760,000 distinct CDR3 sequences, with approximately 15% found just once. This sample comprised PBMCs from blood, obtained roughly 2 weeks before vaccination. The receptors were sampled from a man between 45 and 60 years old who received an inactivated influenza vaccine.

The chain has TRBV20-1 and TRBJ2-5, with a weak D call TRBD2 (6 bases). The V gene lost 6 bases and the J gene lost 0 bases, with 23 bases spanning the gap. Germline CDR1 reads DFQATT; CDR2 reads SNEGSKA (reference sequence). The CDR3 is 17 residues long. CDR3: CSALMGWWGEYQETQYF. The CDR3 bases are TGCAGTGCCCTAATGGGATGGTGGGGGGAGTACCAAGAGACCCAGTACTTC.

In its sample, this clonotype was seen a few times. This sequence joins TRBV27 and TRBJ1-5; D may be TRBD1 (5 bases). The germline V and J ends were trimmed by 6 bases and 6 bases, with 12 bases remaining between them. Germline assignment: CDR1 MNHEY and CDR2 SMNVEV (reference sequence). The CDR3 consists of 13 residues. CDR3 region: CASSFLGGQPQHF. CDR3 bases: TGTGCCAGCAGCTTTCTTGGGGGTCAGCCCCAGCATTTT.

The chain couples TRBV29-1 to TRBJ2-1, with 13 bases lining up with TRBD2. V lost 7 bases and J lost 7; bases outside the gene matches: 10. CDR1 is SQVTM, CDR2 ANQGSEA, per germline. There are 15 residues in the CDR3. The CDR3 spells CSAAKLAGGLNEQFF. The CDR3 coding sequence is TGCAGCGCTGCTAAACTAGCGGGAGGGTTGAATGAGCAGTTCTTC.

J is TRBJ2-1 and V is TRBV4-2, with D tentatively TRBD1 or TRBD2 (5 bases each). Germline loops: CDR1 LGHNA, CDR2 YNFKEQ. The CDR3 sequence is 14 residues long. With 3 bases removed from V and 3 bases from J, the gap between germline ends came to 9 bases. The CDR3 DNA reads TGTGCCAGCAGCCAGGGGGTTGACTACAATGAGCAGTTCTTC. Translation gives CASSQGVDYNEQFF.

This clonotype was detected a few times. The chain recombines TRBV3-1 with TRBJ2-4; D gene uncertain. The germline V gene encodes CDR1 LGHDT and CDR2 YNNKEL (reference sequence). The CDR3 is made up of 16 amino acids. The V and J ends lost 0 bases and 4 bases respectively, with 13 bases between them. The CDR3 here is CASSQDKWRKKNIQYF. The CDR3 DNA sequence: TGTGCCAGCAGCCAAGATAAATGGCGGAAGAAAAACATTCAGTACTTC.

The rearrangement links TRBV20-1 to TRBJ1-5; D perhaps matches TRBD1 (5 bases). The CDR3 contains 13 residues. Germline assignment: CDR1 DFQATT and CDR2 SNEGSKA (reference sequence). V was trimmed by 6 bases and J by 1 base, leaving 10 bases between them. CDR3 amino acids: CSAYGDSNQPQHF. The CDR3 region has the DNA TGCAGTGCCTACGGGGACAGCAATCAGCCCCAGCATTTT.

This clonotype was observed a handful of times. CDR3 sequence (DNA): TGTGCCAGCAGTTCGGACAGGGCCAGAGAGACCCAGTACTTC. It translates to CASSSDRARETQYF. The rearrangement links TRBV2 to TRBJ2-5, with TRBD1 identical over 8 bases. The CDR3 loop spans 14 amino acids. Germline CDR1 reads SNHLY; CDR2 reads FYNNEI. Germline trimming cut 5 bases from V and 4 bases from J; bases unmatched to any gene: 6.

This clonotype was picked up a small number of times. The chain is built from TRBV5-6 and TRBJ1-2, with D tentatively TRBD1 (6 bases). CDR3 size: 13 residues. Per germline, CDR1 SGHDT and CDR2 YYEEEE. Trimming left V 3 bases short and J 4 bases short, with 10 bases between. In DNA form, the CDR3 reads TGTGCCAGCAGCTGGGAGGACAGCTATGGCTACACCTTC. It yields the protein CASSWEDSYGYTF.

This clonotype appeared a few times. The genes are TRBV28 and TRBJ1-6; D is ambiguous. Germline V gene sequence: CDR1 MDHEN, CDR2 SYDVKM. This CDR3 is built from 16 residues. Trimming stripped 10 bases from V and 4 bases from J, with 20 bases between. Here the CDR3 DNA reads TGTGCCACCCAAATCCCCCAGACGCCATATAATTCACCCCTCCACTTT. Protein: CATQIPQTPYNSPLHF.